The 2 T cell receptor beta chains in this list originate from one sample, sequenced in a study of technical replicates of blood from four donors. Assay used: immunoSEQ multiplex PCR; TCRdb lists only in-frame clones, some missing. The repertoire holds 60,000 to 85,000 clones, with roughly 97% as singletons. The sequenced material came from T cells isolated from PBMCs. These receptors came from a human donor in good health.

The genes are TRBV4-2 and TRBJ2-7; the D gene is possibly TRBD2 (5 bases). The CDR3 has 13 amino acids. Germline-derived CDR1 and CDR2 are LGHNA and YNFKEQ. With 4 bases removed from V and 1 base from J, the gap between germline ends came to 8 bases. The CDR3, as DNA: TGTGCCAGCAGCCCGGACTCTTCCTACGAGCAGTACTTC. It translates to CASSPDSSYEQYF.

Here the CDR3 reads CASSLFGTSSAHNEQFF. The CDR3 DNA reads as TGTGCCAGCAGTTTATTCGGGACTAGCAGCGCTCACAATGAGCAGTTCTTC. This chain links TRBV28 with TRBJ2-1; 9 nucleotides align to TRBD2. The germline CDR1 and CDR2 sequences are MDHEN and SYDVKM. There are 17 residues in the CDR3. J was trimmed by 5 bases and V by 1 base; bases with no gene match: 9.